The text below deals with one TCR beta chain. The antigen remains unidentified. V was clipped by 1 base and J by 3 bases; unmatched bases: 5. This CDR3 is built from 15 residues. Germline values: CDR1 LNHNV, CDR2 YYDKDF (reference sequence). Treatment indicated: some 19 received Ad26.COV2.S at low or high dose, single or two shots; 5 received placebo; per-sample allocation not given. Sample collection was performed on day 63 after the first vaccine or placebo injection. These data are taken from a study of Ad26.COV2.S vaccination and SARS-CoV-2 variants. About the research overall: A COV1001 Ad26.COV2.S trial-arm participant provided the sample. Notes on the study in general: Higher spike-specific TCR breadth was found in vaccine recipients than in placebo recipients.

Profiled with immunoSEQ multiplex PCR; TCRdb holds only in-frame clones, not every one. Of some 290,000 clones listed, 70% to 90% are singletons. The sequence derives from a person aged 18-65 years who received the Ad26.COV2.S COVID-19 vaccine or a placebo. Here the sequenced sample was peripheral blood, taken in a trial of Ad26.COV2.S vaccine versus placebo. The rearrangement uses TRBV15 and TRBJ2-7; TRBD1 aligns across 8 bases. Written as DNA, the CDR3 is TGTGCCACCAGCAGAGGACATGACAGGGGCTACGAGCAGTACTTC. Its protein is CATSRGHDRGYEQYF.